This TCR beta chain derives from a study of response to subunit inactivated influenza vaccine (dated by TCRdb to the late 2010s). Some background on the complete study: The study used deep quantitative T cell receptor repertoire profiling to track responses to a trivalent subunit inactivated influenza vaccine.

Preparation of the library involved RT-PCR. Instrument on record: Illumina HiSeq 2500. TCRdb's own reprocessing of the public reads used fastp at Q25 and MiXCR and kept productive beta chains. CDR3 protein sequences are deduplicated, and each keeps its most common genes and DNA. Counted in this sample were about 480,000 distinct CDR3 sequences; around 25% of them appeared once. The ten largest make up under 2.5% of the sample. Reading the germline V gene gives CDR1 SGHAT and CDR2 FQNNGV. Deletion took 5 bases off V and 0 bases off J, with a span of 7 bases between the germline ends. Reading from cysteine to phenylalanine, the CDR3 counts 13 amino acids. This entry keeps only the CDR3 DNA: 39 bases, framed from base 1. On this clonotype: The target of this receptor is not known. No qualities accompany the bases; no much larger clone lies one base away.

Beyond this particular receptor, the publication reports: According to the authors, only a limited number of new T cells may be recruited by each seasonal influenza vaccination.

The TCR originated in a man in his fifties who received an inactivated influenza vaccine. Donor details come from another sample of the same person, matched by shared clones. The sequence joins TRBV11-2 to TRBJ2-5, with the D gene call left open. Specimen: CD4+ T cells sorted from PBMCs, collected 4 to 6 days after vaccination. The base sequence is TGTGCCAGCAGCCCCGACCACCAAGAGACCCAGTACTTC. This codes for CASSPDHQETQYF.